This TCR beta chain originates from a study of blood T cell repertoires in COVID-19. Study-level information: The United States, Italy and Spain provided the acute and convalescent COVID-19 samples. From T cells, B-cell-depleted T cells, or PBMCs came the material, which was cDNA or gDNA.

Germline values: CDR1 SGHRS, CDR2 YFSETQ. This CDR3 comprises 18 residues. With V trimmed by 1 base and J by 9 bases, 13 bases remained unmatched. Seattle-derived patients entered the study during active infection and were followed longitudinally. As processed by the authors: Nucleated cell counts were estimated from reference gene primer amplification. Measured with immunoSEQ multiplex PCR; TCRdb has only the in-frame clones, and not every one. That table furnishes V, J and clone size, whereas the DNA furnished D and trimming. The sample consists of 200,000 to 250,000 clones, approximately 90% of them appearing once.

This chain links TRBV5-1 with TRBJ2-2, with 12 bases that match TRBD2. Sequenced: peripheral blood. The sequence derives from a man aged 50 to 60 with COVID-19, enrolled during active disease. The CDR3 here is CASSLRPSGGAGPRELFF. The CDR3 DNA is TGCGCCAGCAGCTTGCGTCCTAGCGGGGGGGCCGGGCCCAGGGAGCTGTTTTTT.